The clone carrying this TCR beta chain was recorded at least ten times. The template used for profiling TCR beta VDJ and CDR3 was genomic DNA. Via MiXCR, TCRdb re-called the reads, giving one row per CDR3 protein. The sample lists 450,000 to 600,000 distinct CDR3 sequences; 25% to 40% were seen once. By flow cytometry, patients selected for sequencing had shown an expansion of CD8+CD57+ cells. These data originate in a study of CD8+CD57+ T cells in acquired aplastic anemia. The sequenced material came from sorted CD4+, CD8+, or CD8+CD57+ T cells (not recorded which) from PBMCs. The TCR comes from a human donor with aplastic anemia.

In DNA form, the CDR3 reads TGTGCCAGCAGCTTAGGACAGCCCTCTGGAAACACCATATATTTT. This translates into CASSLGQPSGNTIYF. V is TRBV7-2 and J is TRBJ1-3; the D gene is possibly TRBD1 (5 bases). Trimming removed 1 base from V and 0 bases from J, with 7 bases in between. The CDR3 has 15 amino acids. The germline V gene has CDR1 SGHTA and CDR2 FQGNSA.